Listed below are T cell receptor beta chains from one sample, sequenced in a study of OX40 agonist ivuxolimab in advanced cancers. The method was immunoSEQ multiplex PCR; TCRdb's version includes in-frame clones alone and lacks a portion of them. Among 30,000 to 35,000 clones listed, around nine tenths were seen once. The sequencing used CD4+ or CD8+ T cells sorted from blood, collected in a trial of the OX40 agonist ivuxolimab. The receptors were gathered from an adult with an advanced solid tumor such as melanoma, head and neck, liver or kidney cancer. Both conserved end residues are part of each CDR3.

TRBJ1-5	TRBV2	CASTAATGRNQPQHF
TRBJ1-2	TRBV2	CASSEQTGGYGYTF
TRBJ2-1	TRBV7-2	CASSLSFMRQLGNEQFF
TRBJ1-5	TRBV10-3	CAISDGEGNSNQPQHF
TRBJ1-2	TRBV6-6	CASRITGGADYGYTF
TRBJ2-5	TRBV7-6	CASSLAQQETQYF
TRBJ1-1	TRBV18	CASSPYVSITEAFF
TRBJ1-1	TRBV27	CASSFGGGQGTEAFF
TRBJ2-5	TRBV7-2	CASSLKETQYF
TRBJ2-5	TRBV7-9	CASSLSLETQYF
TRBJ1-1	TRBV5-1	CASSFGQGLANTEAFF
TRBJ2-5	TRBV10-2	CASSEGRLETQYF
TRBJ1-1	TRBV7-2	CASSSRENTEAFF
TRBJ2-5	TRBV29-1	CSVEDRNIAGGVETQYF
TRBJ2-3	TRBV18	CASSRRTSGNTDTQYF
TRBJ1-1	TRBV4-1	CASSNSPRAGSTEAFF
TRBJ2-5	TRBV2	CASSPQGAGVEETQYF
TRBJ1-5	TRBV11-2	CASSPNRNQPQHF
TRBJ1-2	TRBV28	CATRNPGYGYTF
TRBJ1-5	TRBV18	CASSPTNSHQPQHF
TRBJ2-7	TRBV13	CASSPGSGGYEQYF
TRBJ1-2	TRBV11-2	CASSQDRGRVYGYTF
TRBJ2-1	TRBV27	CASSKLRGTSGTSTDNEQFF
TRBJ2-7	TRBV2	CASSGGRGSYEQYF
TRBJ1-4	TRBV18	CASSPTGMTEKLFF
TRBJ1-4	TRBV6-1	CASSEVGGTNEKLFF
TRBJ1-2	TRBV27	CASRGHTNYGYTF
TRBJ2-6	TRBV9	CASSVSFRSGANVLTF
TRBJ2-5	TRBV2	CASSDGEATQYF
TRBJ2-7	TRBV30	CAWTRGVSYEQYF
TRBJ1-2	TRBV30	CAWSTRFPVSGYTF
TRBJ1-3	TRBV4-3	CASSQELGSGNTIYF
TRBJ1-2	TRBV6-5	CASSYSGTENYGYTF